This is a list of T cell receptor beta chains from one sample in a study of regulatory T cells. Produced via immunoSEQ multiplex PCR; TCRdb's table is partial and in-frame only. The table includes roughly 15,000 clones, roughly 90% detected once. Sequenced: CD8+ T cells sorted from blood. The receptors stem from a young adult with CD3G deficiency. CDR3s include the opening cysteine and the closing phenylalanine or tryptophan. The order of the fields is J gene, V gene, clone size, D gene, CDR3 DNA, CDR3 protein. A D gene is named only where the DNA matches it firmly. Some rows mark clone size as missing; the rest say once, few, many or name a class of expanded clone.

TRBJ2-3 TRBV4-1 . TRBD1 TGCGCCAGCAGCCACCCGGGACAGGGGCTGGGGGGAGATACGCAGTATTTT CASSHPGQGLGGDTQYF
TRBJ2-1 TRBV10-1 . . TGCGCCAGCAGTGACGGGGGGCAGGACAATGAGCAGTTCTTC CASSDGGQDNEQFF
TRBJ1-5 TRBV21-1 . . TGTGCCAGCAGCAAAGATCGGTCTCACCCTTATGATCAGCCCCAGCATTTT CASSKDRSHPYDQPQHF
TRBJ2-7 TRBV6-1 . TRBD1 TGTGCCAGCAACTCCAGGGGGTTTTACGAGCAGTACTTC CASNSRGFYEQYF
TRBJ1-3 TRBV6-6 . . TGTGCCAGCAGCCCCCCAGGTTACTCTGGAAACACCATATATTTT CASSPPGYSGNTIYF
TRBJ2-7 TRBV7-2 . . TGTGCCAGCAGTCTAAGCTCCTACGAGCAGTACTTC CASSLSSYEQYF
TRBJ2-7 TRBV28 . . TGTGCCAGCAGTTTATACGCAGCCTCCTACGAGCAGTACTTC CASSLYAASYEQYF
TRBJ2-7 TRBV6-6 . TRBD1 TGTGCCAGCAGTTACTCGATACAGGGGGGCAACGAGCAGTACTTC CASSYSIQGGNEQYF
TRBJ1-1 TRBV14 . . TGTGCCAGCAGCCAGGAAGATTACACTGAAGCTTTCTTT CASSQEDYTEAFF
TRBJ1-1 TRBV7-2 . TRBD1 TGTGCCAGCAGCCATGGGACAGCGAACACTGAAGCTTTCTTT CASSHGTANTEAFF
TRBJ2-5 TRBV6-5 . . TGTGCCAGCAGTTACAGGGCCCAAGAGACCCAGTACTTC CASSYRAQETQYF
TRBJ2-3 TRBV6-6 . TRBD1 TGTGCCAGCAGTTGGGACAGCCGCACAGATACGCAGTATTTT CASSWDSRTDTQYF
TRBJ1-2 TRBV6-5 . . TGTGCCAGCAGTCCCACAGGACATTCTGACTATGGCTACACCTTC CASSPTGHSDYGYTF
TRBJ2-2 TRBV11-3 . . TGTGCCAGCAGCTTAAGGGATGGCGGGGAGCTGTTTTTT CASSLRDGGELFF
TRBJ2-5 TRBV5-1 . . TGCGCCAGCAGCTTGGAGGCAGGGCAAGAGACCCAGTACTTC CASSLEAGQETQYF
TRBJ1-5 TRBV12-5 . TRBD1 TGTGCTAGTGGTTCTCAGGACAGGGGCAAAGAGCCCCAGCATTTT CASGSQDRGKEPQHF
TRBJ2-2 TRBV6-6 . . TGTGCCAGCAGTGCGGTAGCCGGGGAGCTGTTTTTT CASSAVAGELFF
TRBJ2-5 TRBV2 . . TGTGCCAGCAGTGACGGGCAGGGGGAGACCCAGTACTTC CASSDGQGETQYF
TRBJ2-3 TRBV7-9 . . TGTGCCAGCAGCTTATTACTTAGCACAGATACGCAGTATTTT CASSLLLSTDTQYF
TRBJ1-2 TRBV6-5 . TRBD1 TGTGCCAGCAGCCTAACAGGGGCCTATGGCTACACCTTC CASSLTGAYGYTF
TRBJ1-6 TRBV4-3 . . TGCGCCAGCAGCCAAGAGCCGAACTCCTATAATTCACCCCTCCACTTT CASSQEPNSYNSPLHF
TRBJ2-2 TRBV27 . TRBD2 TGTGCCAGCAGTTTACTAGCGGGGGTATTTAACACCGGGGAGCTGTTTTTT CASSLLAGVFNTGELFF
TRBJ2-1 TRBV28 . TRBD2 TGTGCCAGCAACGTAGCGGGAGGGCGGGATGAGCAGTTCTTC CASNVAGGRDEQFF
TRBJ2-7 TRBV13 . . TGTGCCAGCAGCGGGGGGGACAGAGCCTACGAGCAGTACTTC CASSGGDRAYEQYF
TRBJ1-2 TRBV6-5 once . TGTGCCAGCAGTCCCAGGTTCCTGGAAGGCTACACCTTC CASSPRFLEGYTF
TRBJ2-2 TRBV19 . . TGTGCCAGTACTAACCTCACCGGGGAGCTGTTTTTT CASTNLTGELFF
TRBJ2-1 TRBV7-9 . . TGTGCCAGCAGCTTAGGTTTCGACAGCAATGAGCAGTTCTTC CASSLGFDSNEQFF
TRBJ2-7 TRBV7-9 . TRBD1 TGTGCCAGCAGCTTAGGGGACAGGGCCGCTTACGAGCAGTACTTC CASSLGDRAAYEQYF
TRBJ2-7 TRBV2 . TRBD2 TGTGCCAGCATCCAGCGGGGGCTCACCTACGAGCAGTACTTC CASIQRGLTYEQYF
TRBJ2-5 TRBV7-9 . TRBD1 TGTGCCAGCAGCTTAGGACAGGGGGCTATTCAAGAGACCCAGTACTTC CASSLGQGAIQETQYF
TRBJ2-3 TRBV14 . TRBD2 TGTGCCAGCAGCCTAGCGGGGGGTGGTGGGCAGTATTTT CASSLAGGGGQYF
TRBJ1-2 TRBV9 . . TGTGCCAGCAGCGGTAACTATGGCTACACCTTC CASSGNYGYTF